Each of the 10 T cell receptor beta chains below was sequenced from the same sample in a study of regulatory T cells in long-lasting Graves disease. Time point described: newly diagnosed GD, antithyroid drugs for less than 3 months. Making the TCR library involved RNA that had been extracted from PBMCs. Arm-PCR with iRepertoire HTBI primers amplified the CDR3 regions for these TCR beta libraries. From the multiplex PCR reads, TCRdb called clonotypes with MiXCR, one entry per CDR3 protein. The table has around 250,000 distinct CDR3 sequences, roughly 18% seen once. This same sample was also part of a study on T cells in Graves' hyperthyroidism and ophthalmopathy.

The input for sequencing was peripheral blood mononuclear cells (PBMCs), taken at new diagnosis, from a patient treated with antithyroid drugs. These receptors came from a woman in her 30s with Graves disease.

In this sample, this clonotype turned up a few times. This rearrangement joins TRBV12-3 or TRBV12-4 to TRBJ2-3; D might be TRBD1 (5 bases). The CDR3 extends over 17 amino acids. V gave up 6 bases and J gave up 4 bases, with 23 bases separating them. CDR3 residues: CASRPPQGHSIADTQYF. The CDR3, as DNA: TGTGCCAGCAGGCCCCCTCAGGGCCACTCGATAGCAGATACGCAGTATTTT.

Worth noting for this clonotype: A far more abundant clone sits one base away, making this likely a read error. The rearrangement uses TRBV7-9 and TRBJ1-2, with TRBD1 as a possible D gene (5 bases). Germline assignment: CDR1 SEHNR and CDR2 FQNEAQ (reference sequence). The V end lost 0 bases, the J end lost 7 bases, and 18 bases lay between the germline ends. The CDR3 is made up of 16 amino acids. CDR3 region: CASSLAPSAGSGGYTF. CDR3 in DNA: TGTGCCAGCAGCTTAGCGCCCTCCGCAGGGAGCGGTGGCTACACCTTC.

This clonotype was picked up many times. At one end the junction does not follow the germline gene, possibly because of a read error. The V gene is TRBV6-4, the J gene TRBJ1-6, with D unclear. Germline loops: CDR1 MRHNA, CDR2 SNTAGT. This CDR3 has 13 residues. CDR3: CASSYSGESPLHF. The CDR3 coding sequence is TGTGCCAGCAGTTACTCTGGGGAATCACCCCTCCACTTT.

About this clonotype: It is likely a read error: a sequence one base away is far more abundant. The chain joins TRBV10-3 to TRBJ2-5; 15 positions agree with TRBD2. The J segment lost 2 bases and the V segment lost 5 bases, leaving 12 bases of the junction unmatched. This CDR3 contains 19 residues. In germline, CDR1 is ENHRY, CDR2 SYGVKD. The DNA for the CDR3 is TGTGCCATCAGTTACGGGCGGGGACTAGCGGGGGGAATTCAAGAGACCCAGTACTTC. Its protein is CAISYGRGLAGGIQETQYF.

Many counts were recorded for this clonotype. The V gene is TRBV20-1, the J gene TRBJ2-3, with D perhaps matching TRBD1 or TRBD2 (6 bases each). Trimming pared 4 bases from V and 0 bases from J, leaving 8 bases between. This CDR3 spans 13 amino acids. Germline V gene data show CDR1 as DFQATT and CDR2 as SNEGSKA (reference sequence). The CDR3 is CSAKGGSTDTQYF. The CDR3 DNA sequence: TGCAGTGCTAAGGGGGGCAGCACAGATACGCAGTATTTT.

This clonotype was seen a handful of times. The V gene is TRBV9, the J gene TRBJ1-3; tentative D call: TRBD1 (5 bases). The length of the CDR3 is 14 residues. The germline V gene encodes CDR1 SGDLS and CDR2 YYNGEE. Trimming took off 0 bases at V and 4 bases at J, with 8 bases between the two ends. CDR3: CASSVEGEGNTIYF. The CDR3 DNA reads as TGTGCCAGCAGCGTAGAAGGGGAGGGAAACACCATATATTTT.

This clonotype was found many times. The chain carries TRBV9 and TRBJ1-5; no definite D call. In germline, CDR1 is SGDLS, CDR2 YYNGEE. The V end was cut by 3 bases, the J end by 2 bases, with 3 bases between. The CDR3 consists of 12 residues. The CDR3 sequence is CASSDGNQPQHF. DNA of the CDR3: TGTGCCAGCAGCGACGGCAATCAGCCCCAGCATTTT.

This clonotype came up many times. The chain joins TRBV12-3 or TRBV12-4 to TRBJ1-5; D perhaps matches TRBD1 (5 bases). This CDR3 contains 14 residues. Trimming pared 3 bases from V and 3 bases from J, leaving 9 bases between. The CDR3: CASSFGTNNQPQHF. Written as DNA, the CDR3 is TGTGCCAGCAGTTTTGGGACGAACAATCAGCCCCAGCATTTT.

The table lists this clonotype with many counts. The chain carries TRBV10-3 and TRBJ1-5; the D is unclear. Per the germline V gene, CDR1 is ENHRY and CDR2 is SYGVKD. This CDR3 region has 13 residues. Trimming shortened V by 2 bases and J by 5 bases, and 7 bases separated the two germline ends. CDR3 sequence: CAISEEMDQPQHF. The CDR3 coding sequence is TGTGCCATCAGTGAGGAGATGGATCAGCCCCAGCATTTT.

The chain joins TRBV19 to TRBJ1-5; D is ambiguous. The germline V gene has CDR1 LNHDA and CDR2 SQIVND (reference sequence). Trimming took off 3 bases at V and 2 bases at J, with 17 bases between the two ends. The CDR3 totals 17 residues. The CDR3 bases are TGTGCCAGTAGTATCTTGGGCAGTTCCATAGGCAATCAGCCCCAGCATTTT. Translating gives CASSILGSSIGNQPQHF.